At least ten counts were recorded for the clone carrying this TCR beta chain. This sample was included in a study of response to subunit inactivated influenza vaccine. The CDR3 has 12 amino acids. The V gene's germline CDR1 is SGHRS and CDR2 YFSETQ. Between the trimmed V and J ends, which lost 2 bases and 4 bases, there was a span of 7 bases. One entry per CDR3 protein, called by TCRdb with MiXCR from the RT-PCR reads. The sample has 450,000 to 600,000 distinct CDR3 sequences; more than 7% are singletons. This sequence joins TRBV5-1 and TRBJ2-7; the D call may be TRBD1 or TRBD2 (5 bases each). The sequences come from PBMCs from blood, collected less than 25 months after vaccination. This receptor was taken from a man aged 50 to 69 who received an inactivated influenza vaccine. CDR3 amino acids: CASSFWGYEQYF. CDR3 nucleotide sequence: TGCGCCAGCAGCTTTTGGGGGTACGAGCAGTACTTC.